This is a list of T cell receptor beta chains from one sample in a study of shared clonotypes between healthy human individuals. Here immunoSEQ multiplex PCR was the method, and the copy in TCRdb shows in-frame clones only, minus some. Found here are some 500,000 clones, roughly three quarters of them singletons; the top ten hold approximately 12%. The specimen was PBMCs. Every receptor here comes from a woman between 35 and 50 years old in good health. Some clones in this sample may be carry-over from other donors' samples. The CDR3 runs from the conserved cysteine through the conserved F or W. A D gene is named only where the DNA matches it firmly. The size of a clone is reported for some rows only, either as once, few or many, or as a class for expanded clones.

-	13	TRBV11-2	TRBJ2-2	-	CASSFSIAGELFF	TGTGCCAGCAGCTTCTCCATCGCGGGGGAGCTGTTTTTT
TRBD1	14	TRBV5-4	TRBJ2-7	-	CASRADRVAAEQYF	TGTGCCAGCAGGGCTGACAGGGTGGCGGCCGAGCAGTACTTC
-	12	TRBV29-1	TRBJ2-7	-	CSVRDGVYEQYF	TGCAGCGTCCGGGACGGAGTATACGAGCAGTACTTC
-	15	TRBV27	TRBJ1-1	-	CASSLTDPGDTEAFF	TGTGCCAGCAGTTTGACGGACCCGGGAGACACTGAAGCTTTCTTT
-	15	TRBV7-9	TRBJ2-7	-	CASSLETAGLYEQYF	TGTGCCAGCAGCTTAGAAACAGCGGGCTTATACGAGCAGTACTTC
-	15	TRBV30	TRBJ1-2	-	CAWSSPRQSTYGYTF	TGTGCCTGGAGTTCCCCGAGGCAGTCAACCTATGGCTACACCTTC
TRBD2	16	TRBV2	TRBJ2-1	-	CASRVTSGRGTNEQFF	TGTGCCAGCAGGGTGACTAGCGGGAGAGGGACGAATGAGCAGTTCTTC
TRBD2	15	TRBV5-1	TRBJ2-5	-	CASGTGTSVQETQYF	TGCGCCAGCGGTACCGGGACTAGCGTTCAAGAGACCCAGTACTTC
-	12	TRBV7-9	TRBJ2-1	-	CASSHTSWEQFF	TGTGCCAGCAGCCACACTAGTTGGGAGCAGTTCTTC
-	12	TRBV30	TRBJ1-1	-	CASRGDLRVAFF	TGTGCCTCAAGAGGGGACCTAAGGGTAGCTTTCTTT
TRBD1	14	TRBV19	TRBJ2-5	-	CASFGQGSQETQYF	TGTGCCAGTTTCGGACAGGGGAGTCAAGAGACCCAGTACTTC
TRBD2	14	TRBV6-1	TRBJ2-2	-	CASQRDLTAGELFF	TGTGCCAGCCAGCGGGACCTAACCGCCGGGGAGCTGTTTTTT
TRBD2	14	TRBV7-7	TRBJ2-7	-	CASSNGGRANEQYF	TGTGCTAGCAGCAATGGTGGGAGGGCCAACGAGCAGTACTTC
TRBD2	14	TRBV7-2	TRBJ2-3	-	CASSHKSGGDTQYF	TGTGCCAGCAGCCATAAGTCGGGAGGAGATACGCAGTATTTT
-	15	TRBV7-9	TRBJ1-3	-	CASSNSDLSGNTIYF	TGTGCCAGCTCCAACTCGGACCTTTCTGGAAACACCATATATTTT
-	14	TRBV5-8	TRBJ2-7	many	CASSPPGATYEQYF	TGTGCCAGCAGCCCTCCCGGGGCTACTTACGAGCAGTACTTC
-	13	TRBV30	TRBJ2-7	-	CAWSKSGYDEQYF	TGTGCCTGGAGTAAATCGGGGTACGACGAGCAGTACTTC
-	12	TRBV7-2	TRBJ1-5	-	CASSSLGQPQHF	TGTGCCAGCAGCTCCCTTGGCCAGCCCCAGCATTTT
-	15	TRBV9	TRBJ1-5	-	CASSPGAFNNQPQHF	TGTGCCAGCAGCCCGGGGGCTTTTAACAATCAGCCCCAGCATTTT
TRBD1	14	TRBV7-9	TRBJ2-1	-	CASSPDRGYNEQFF	TGTGCCAGCAGCCCTGACAGGGGCTACAATGAGCAGTTCTTC
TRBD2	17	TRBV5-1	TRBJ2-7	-	CASSYGATSGVSYEQYF	TGCGCCAGCAGCTACGGGGCGACTAGCGGAGTATCCTACGAGCAGTACTTC
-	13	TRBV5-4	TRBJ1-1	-	CASSLPLGVEAFF	TGTGCCAGCAGCTTGCCCCTAGGGGTTGAAGCTTTCTTT
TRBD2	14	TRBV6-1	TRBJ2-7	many	CASSGSGRAWEQYF	TGTGCCAGCAGTGGGAGCGGGAGGGCCTGGGAGCAGTACTTC
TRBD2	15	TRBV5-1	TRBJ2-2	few	CASQPWTSWGGELFF	TGCGCCAGCCAGCCTTGGACTAGCTGGGGCGGGGAGCTGTTTTTT
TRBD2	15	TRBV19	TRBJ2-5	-	CASRDPGGGQETQYF	TGTGCCAGTAGAGATCCTGGGGGGGGCCAAGAGACCCAGTACTTC
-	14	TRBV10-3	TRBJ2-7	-	CAISTGRQAYEQYF	TGTGCCATCAGCACGGGACGCCAAGCCTACGAGCAGTACTTC
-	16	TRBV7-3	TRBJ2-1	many	CASSPVEGRSYNEQFF	TGTGCCAGCAGCCCCGTGGAGGGTCGCTCCTACAATGAGCAGTTCTTC
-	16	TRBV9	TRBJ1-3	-	CASSAGTSDSGNTIYF	TGTGCCAGCAGCGCGGGGACGTCCGACTCTGGAAACACCATATATTTT
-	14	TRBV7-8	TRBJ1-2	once	CASSLRRGDYGYTF	TGTGCCAGCAGCTTACGGAGGGGTGACTATGGCTACACCTTC
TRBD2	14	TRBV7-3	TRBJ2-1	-	CASRLLAAYNEQFF	TGTGCCAGCAGACTTCTAGCGGCCTACAATGAGCAGTTCTTC
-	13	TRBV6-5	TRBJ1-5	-	CASSYSKYQPQHF	TGTGCCAGCAGTTACTCTAAATACCAGCCCCAGCATTTT
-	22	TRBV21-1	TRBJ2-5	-	CASSKSSSGRAWTRTRQETQYF	TGTGCCAGCAGCAAATCGTCTAGCGGGAGGGCCTGGACAAGGACTAGACAAGAGACCCAGTACTTC
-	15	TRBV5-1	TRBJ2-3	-	CASSLVGASTDTQYF	TGCGCCAGCAGCTTGGTGGGAGCTAGCACAGATACGCAGTATTTT
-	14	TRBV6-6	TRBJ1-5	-	CASSPDTSNQPQHF	TGTGCCAGCAGTCCGGACACTAGCAATCAGCCCCAGCATTTT
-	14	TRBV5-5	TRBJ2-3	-	CASSLEALGDTQYF	TGTGCCAGCAGCTTGGAAGCGCTGGGCGATACGCAGTATTTT
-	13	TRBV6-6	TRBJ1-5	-	CASSYDSNQPQHF	TGTGCCAGCAGTTACGATAGCAATCAGCCCCAGCATTTT
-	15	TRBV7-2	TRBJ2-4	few	CASSLGALAKNIQYF	TGTGCCAGCAGCCTAGGGGCTCTAGCCAAAAACATTCAGTACTTC
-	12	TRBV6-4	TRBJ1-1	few	CASTIQGSEAFF	TGTGCCAGCACTATACAGGGATCAGAAGCTTTCTTT
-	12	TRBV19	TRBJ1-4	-	CASSIDKQKLFF	TGTGCCAGTAGTATAGATAAGCAAAAACTGTTTTTT
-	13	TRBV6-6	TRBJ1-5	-	CASSYHTGQPQHF	TGTGCCAGCAGTTACCACACAGGGCAGCCCCAGCATTTT
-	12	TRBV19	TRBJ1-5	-	CATFRTGQPQHF	TGTGCCACCTTCCGGACGGGACAGCCCCAGCATTTT
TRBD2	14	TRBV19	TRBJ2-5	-	CASRTSGTQETQYF	TGTGCCAGTAGGACTAGCGGGACACAAGAGACCCAGTACTTC
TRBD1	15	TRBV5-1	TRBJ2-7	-	CASSFRDRSSYEQYF	TGCGCCAGCAGCTTCCGGGACAGGAGCTCCTACGAGCAGTACTTC
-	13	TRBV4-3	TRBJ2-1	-	CASSQSTGVEQFF	TGCGCCAGCAGCCAATCGACGGGAGTTGAGCAGTTCTTC
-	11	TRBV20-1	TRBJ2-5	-	CSASWVETQYF	TGCAGTGCTAGTTGGGTAGAGACCCAGTACTTC
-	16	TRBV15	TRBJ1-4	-	CATSRVGGRGGEKLFF	TGTGCCACCAGCAGAGTCGGCGGCAGGGGCGGTGAAAAACTGTTTTTT
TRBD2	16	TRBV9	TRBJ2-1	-	CASSVVAGSGWDEQFF	TGTGCCAGCAGCGTAGTAGCGGGGAGTGGGTGGGATGAGCAGTTCTTC
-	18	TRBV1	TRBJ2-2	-	CTSSQGALAPRGTGELFF	TGCACCAGCAGCCAAGGTGCTTTAGCGCCTCGAGGCACCGGGGAGCTGTTTTTT
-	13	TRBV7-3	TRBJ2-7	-	CASSYAVQYEQYF	TGTGCCAGCAGCTACGCGGTGCAGTACGAGCAGTACTTC
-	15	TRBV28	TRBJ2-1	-	CASLPWTQSGSEQFF	TGTGCCAGCCTCCCTTGGACTCAATCAGGGAGTGAGCAGTTCTTC